A selection of T cell receptor beta chains follows, all from one sample in a study of T cell repertoires in cytomegalovirus infection. In TCRdb, the reads were re-called with MiXCR into one record per CDR3 protein. The sample contains around 900,000 distinct CDR3 sequences, approximately 32% of which appear only once. These receptors have no known antigen. The input for sequencing was cultured CD8+ T cells from PBMCs, taken from culture after CMV antigen stimulation. The source of these receptors is a human donor in good health (CMV status not recorded). Some clones in this sample may be carry-over from other donors' samples. CDR3s include the opening cysteine and the closing phenylalanine or tryptophan. A D gene is named only where the DNA matches it firmly. Clone size is given for some rows only: seen once, a few or many times, or a class if the clone is expanded.

CDR3,DNA,J,V,D,size
CASSLVPPGQGNTEAFF,TGCGCCAGCAGCTTAGTCCCCCCGGGACAGGGAAACACTGAAGCTTTCTTT,TRBJ1-1,TRBV5-1,TRBD1,-
CASSADRGSFNEQFF,TGTGCCAGCAGCGCAGACAGGGGGAGTTTCAATGAGCAGTTCTTC,TRBJ2-1,TRBV6-4,TRBD1,-
CASSFVGTGLYEQYF,TGTGCCAGCAGTTTTGTGGGGACCGGCCTCTACGAGCAGTACTTC,TRBJ2-7,TRBV7-9,-,-
CASSLALNTRDGLYGYTF,TGTGCCAGCAGCTTGGCATTAAATACCCGGGACGGACTTTATGGCTACACCTTC,TRBJ1-2,TRBV5-8,-,many
CASTLIGSANYGYTF,TGTGCCAGCACCCTAATTGGGTCCGCTAACTATGGCTACACCTTC,TRBJ1-2,TRBV28,-,once
CASSLELLPRSGDYGYTF,TGTGCCAGCAGCTTAGAGTTACTTCCAAGGTCTGGGGACTATGGCTACACCTTC,TRBJ1-2,TRBV7-8,-,-
CASRGGGYEQFF,TGTGCCAGTCGAGGGGGTGGATATGAGCAGTTCTTC,TRBJ2-1,TRBV27,-,-
CASSLQTETYEQYF,TGTGCCAGCAGTTTACAAACAGAAACCTACGAGCAGTACTTC,TRBJ2-7,TRBV12-3/TRBV12-4,-,few
CASSMGSSLQPQHF,TGTGCCAGTAGTATGGGGTCAAGTTTACAGCCCCAGCATTTT,TRBJ1-5,TRBV19,-,-
CASSRDSYNEQFF,TGTGCCAGTAGCCGGGACAGCTACAATGAGCAGTTCTTC,TRBJ2-1,TRBV19,TRBD1,many
CASSLLDRDYEQYF,TGTGCCAGCAGTCTCCTCGACAGGGACTACGAGCAGTACTTC,TRBJ2-7,TRBV12-3/TRBV12-4,TRBD1,-
CGSARTDTQYF,TGTGGATCGGCTCGCACAGATACGCAGTATTTT,TRBJ2-3,TRBV6-1,-,few
CASTVGRGTEAFF,TGTGCCAGCACGGTCGGGCGGGGCACTGAAGCTTTCTTT,TRBJ1-1,TRBV6-5,-,few
CASSWDGGTISEQYF,TGTGCCAGCAGTTGGGACGGGGGGACAATCAGCGAGCAGTACTTC,TRBJ2-7,TRBV5-4,-,-
CASSRGTGNGNTIYF,TGTGCCAGCAGCAGAGGGACAGGGAATGGAAACACCATATATTTT,TRBJ1-3,TRBV13,TRBD1,few
CAISYQLNTEAFF,TGTGCCATCAGTTATCAGCTGAACACTGAAGCTTTCTTT,TRBJ1-1,TRBV10-3,-,-
CSVEGQGDPKYNEQFF,TGCAGCGTTGAGGGTCAGGGGGACCCAAAATACAATGAGCAGTTCTTC,TRBJ2-1,TRBV29-1,TRBD1,few
CASSLGLRQVPGELFF,TGTGCCAGCAGCTTAGGCCTCCGACAGGTTCCCGGGGAGCTGTTTTTT,TRBJ2-2,TRBV7-9,-,few
CSVSGLAGGLNTGELFF,TGCAGCGTGTCGGGACTAGCGGGGGGACTGAACACCGGGGAGCTGTTTTTT,TRBJ2-2,TRBV29-1,TRBD2,few
CASSLWQGPGTHEQFF,TGTGCCAGCAGTTTATGGCAGGGGCCGGGTACTCATGAGCAGTTCTTC,TRBJ2-1,TRBV27,-,-
CATSTGYNSPLHF,TGTGCCACCTCGACAGGGTATAATTCACCCCTCCACTTT,TRBJ1-6,TRBV27,TRBD1,-
CASTLRRVEETQYF,TGTGCCAGTACCCTGAGAAGGGTGGAAGAGACCCAGTACTTC,TRBJ2-5,TRBV19,-,-
CASSYSLTGQGTDTQYF,TGTGCCAGCAGTTACTCTTTAACGGGACAGGGGACAGATACGCAGTATTTT,TRBJ2-3,TRBV6-8,TRBD1,few
CAGYGQNYGYTF,TGTGCCGGATACGGACAGAACTATGGCTACACCTTC,TRBJ1-2,TRBV7-9,-,few
CASSQPGQSYEQYF,TGCGCCAGCAGCCAACCCGGACAGTCCTACGAGCAGTACTTC,TRBJ2-7,TRBV4-1,-,few
CASSPSNSRDYTQYF,TGTGCCAGCAGTCCCTCGAACAGCCGCGATTATACGCAGTATTTT,TRBJ2-3,TRBV27,-,-
CASSSTETNTGELFF,TGTGCCAGCAGCTCTACAGAGACGAACACCGGGGAGCTGTTTTTT,TRBJ2-2,TRBV7-6,-,-
CASRPPGRGQETQYF,TGTGCCAGCAGGCCTCCTGGACGGGGGCAAGAGACCCAGTACTTC,TRBJ2-5,TRBV7-6,-,-
CASSFATGNTEAFF,TGTGCCAGCAGCTTTGCAACAGGGAACACTGAAGCTTTCTTT,TRBJ1-1,TRBV7-2,-,many
CASTPPGTGEHEQYF,TGTGCCAGCACCCCGCCGGGGACAGGGGAACACGAGCAGTACTTC,TRBJ2-7,TRBV7-6,TRBD1,-
CASSLAPDWVAGALGQFF,TGTGCCAGCAGCTTAGCCCCGGACTGGGTAGCGGGGGCATTAGGGCAGTTCTTC,TRBJ2-1,TRBV7-9,TRBD2,-